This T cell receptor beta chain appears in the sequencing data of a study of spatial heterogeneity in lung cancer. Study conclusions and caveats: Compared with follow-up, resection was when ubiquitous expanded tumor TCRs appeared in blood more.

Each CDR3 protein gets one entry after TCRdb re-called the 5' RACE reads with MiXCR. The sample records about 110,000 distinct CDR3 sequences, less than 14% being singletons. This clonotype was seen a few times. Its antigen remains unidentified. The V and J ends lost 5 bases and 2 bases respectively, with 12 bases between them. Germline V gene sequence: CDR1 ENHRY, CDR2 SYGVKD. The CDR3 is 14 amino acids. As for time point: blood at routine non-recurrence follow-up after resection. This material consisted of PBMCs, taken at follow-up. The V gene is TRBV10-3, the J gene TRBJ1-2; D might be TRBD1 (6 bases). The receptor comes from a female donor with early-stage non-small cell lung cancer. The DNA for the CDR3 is TGTGCCATCAGTTTTGGGACACAAAACTATGGCTACACCTTC. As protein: CAISFGTQNYGYTF.